This T cell receptor (beta chain) was found in a study of blood T cell repertoires in COVID-19. Overall study context: From the United States, Italy and Spain came samples of acute and convalescent COVID-19. PBMCs, B-cell-depleted T cells, or T cells were the source of the cDNA or gDNA that made up the material.

As processed by the authors: For nucleated cells, counts were estimated from reference gene primer amplification. Assay used: immunoSEQ multiplex PCR; TCRdb lists only in-frame clones, some missing. V, J and clone size reflect that table, while D and trimming were determined from the DNA. The table has about 73,000 clones, approximately 80% seen once. Sequencing was done on a sample of peripheral blood. The TCR sequence derives from a woman aged 60-75 years with acute or convalescent COVID-19.

The CDR3, as DNA: TGTGCCAGCAGCCAACACAGGGTGGCTAATGAAAAACTGTTTTTT. Translated: CASSQHRVANEKLFF. The V gene is TRBV7-2, the J gene TRBJ1-4; D perhaps matches TRBD1 (6 bases). V was cut by 5 bases and J by 3 bases, with 13 bases left in between. This CDR3 has 15 residues. Germline V gene lookup returns CDR1 SGHTA and CDR2 FQGNSA.